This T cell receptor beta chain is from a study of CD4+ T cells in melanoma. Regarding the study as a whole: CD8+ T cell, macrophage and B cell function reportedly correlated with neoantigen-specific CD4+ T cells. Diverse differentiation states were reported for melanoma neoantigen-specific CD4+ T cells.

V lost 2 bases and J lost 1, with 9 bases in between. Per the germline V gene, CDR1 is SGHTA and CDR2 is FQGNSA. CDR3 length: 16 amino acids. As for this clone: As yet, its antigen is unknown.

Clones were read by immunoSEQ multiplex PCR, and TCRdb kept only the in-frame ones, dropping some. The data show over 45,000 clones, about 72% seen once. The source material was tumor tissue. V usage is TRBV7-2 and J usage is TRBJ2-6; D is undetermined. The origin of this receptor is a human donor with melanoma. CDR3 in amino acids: CASSLTLHSGANVLTF. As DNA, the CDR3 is TGTGCCAGCAGCTTAACCCTACATTCTGGGGCCAACGTCCTGACTTTC.